The rows below give T cell receptor beta chains drawn from one sample of a study of graft-versus-host responses after intestinal transplantation. Their target antigens are unknown. Only in-frame clones appear in the TCRdb table, and some are missing; sequencing was by immunoSEQ multiplex PCR. The data hold about 120,000 clones, with approximately 92% observed a single time. The sample was unstimulated CD4+ T cells sorted from spleen or lymph node cells, taken before intestinal transplant. The receptors shown here come from a human donor who received an intestinal transplant. Each CDR3 is given with its conserved first and last residue. Each record gives: V gene, clone size, J gene, D gene, CDR3 DNA, CDR3 protein. D genes are given only for firm matches. Clone size, where shown, is once, few, many, or a class for clones that have expanded.

v_gene: TRBV6-8
abundance: NA
j_gene: TRBJ2-7
d_gene: NA
CDR3nt: TGTGCCAGCAGCTTTTGGGGCCTCATCCTCTACGAGCAGTACTTC
CDR3aa: CASSFWGLILYEQYF

v_gene: TRBV9
abundance: NA
j_gene: TRBJ2-2
d_gene: NA
CDR3nt: TGTGCCAGCAACGTAGGGAGGGAGCTGTTTTTT
CDR3aa: CASNVGRELFF

v_gene: TRBV5-1
abundance: once
j_gene: TRBJ2-5
d_gene: NA
CDR3nt: TGCGCCAGCAGCCACACCTCGAACGCACGGGCCTTAGAGACCCAGTACTTC
CDR3aa: CASSHTSNARALETQYF

v_gene: TRBV7-8
abundance: NA
j_gene: TRBJ1-2
d_gene: TRBD1
CDR3nt: TGTGCCAGCAGTCGGGGGCAGGGGGTCTATGGCTACACCTTC
CDR3aa: CASSRGQGVYGYTF

v_gene: TRBV7-9
abundance: NA
j_gene: TRBJ2-3
d_gene: NA
CDR3nt: TGTGCCAGCAGCTTAAGGAATGGACTGGATACGCAGTATTTT
CDR3aa: CASSLRNGLDTQYF

v_gene: TRBV6-1
abundance: NA
j_gene: TRBJ1-6
d_gene: NA
CDR3nt: TGTGCCAGCAGTGAGCTCGGGGGACGGTCACCCCTCCACTTT
CDR3aa: CASSELGGRSPLHF

v_gene: TRBV5-3
abundance: NA
j_gene: TRBJ1-2
d_gene: NA
CDR3nt: TGTGCCAGAAGCCGGGAGGACCTATGCCGCATTAACTATGGCTACACCTTC
CDR3aa: CARSREDLCRINYGYTF

v_gene: TRBV5-1
abundance: NA
j_gene: TRBJ2-4
d_gene: TRBD1
CDR3nt: TGCGCCAGCAGCGGGGGACAGGGTTGGGACATTCAGTACTTC
CDR3aa: CASSGGQGWDIQYF

v_gene: TRBV5-6
abundance: NA
j_gene: TRBJ2-7
d_gene: NA
CDR3nt: TGTGCCAGCAGCCCCTACCCGAATACCTACGAGCAGTACTTC
CDR3aa: CASSPYPNTYEQYF

v_gene: TRBV28
abundance: NA
j_gene: TRBJ2-2
d_gene: NA
CDR3nt: TGTGCCAGCAGTTGGTATCGGAACACCGGGGAGCTGTTTTTT
CDR3aa: CASSWYRNTGELFF

v_gene: TRBV11-2
abundance: NA
j_gene: TRBJ2-2
d_gene: TRBD2
CDR3nt: TGTGCCAGCCTCCCGACTAGCGGGAGAACCGGGGAGCTGTTTTTT
CDR3aa: CASLPTSGRTGELFF

v_gene: TRBV10-1
abundance: NA
j_gene: TRBJ2-7
d_gene: NA
CDR3nt: TGCGCCAGCAGTGAGGGTGCGCCTTACTACGAGCAGTACTTC
CDR3aa: CASSEGAPYYEQYF

v_gene: TRBV27
abundance: NA
j_gene: TRBJ2-1
d_gene: NA
CDR3nt: TGTGCCAGCAGTCGCAAAATGCCCGGTGTTGATGAGCAGTTCTTC
CDR3aa: CASSRKMPGVDEQFF

v_gene: TRBV11-2
abundance: NA
j_gene: TRBJ2-5
d_gene: NA
CDR3nt: TGTGCCAGCAGCTTAGGGCGGGCAGAGACCCAGTACTTC
CDR3aa: CASSLGRAETQYF

v_gene: TRBV10-2
abundance: NA
j_gene: TRBJ2-6
d_gene: TRBD2
CDR3nt: TGCGCCAGCAGCAGACTAGCGGGAGGGCCTCTGGTTACTTTC
CDR3aa: CASSRLAGGPLVTF

v_gene: TRBV11-3
abundance: NA
j_gene: TRBJ2-1
d_gene: TRBD1
CDR3nt: TGTGCCAGCAGCTTTGACGGGACAGGGAATGAGCAGTTCTTC
CDR3aa: CASSFDGTGNEQFF

v_gene: TRBV1
abundance: once
j_gene: TRBJ2-4
d_gene: NA
CDR3nt: TGCACCAGCAGCCAAATCTCAGGGGGTCAAAACATTCAGTACTTC
CDR3aa: CTSSQISGGQNIQYF

v_gene: TRBV27
abundance: NA
j_gene: TRBJ2-2
d_gene: NA
CDR3nt: TGTGCCAGCAGTTTATTCCGGGACACCGGGGAGCTGTTTTTT
CDR3aa: CASSLFRDTGELFF

v_gene: TRBV5-1
abundance: NA
j_gene: TRBJ2-2
d_gene: TRBD1
CDR3nt: TGCGCCAGCAGCACCCAGACAGGGTACACCGGGGAGCTGTTTTTT
CDR3aa: CASSTQTGYTGELFF

v_gene: TRBV5-1
abundance: NA
j_gene: TRBJ1-2
d_gene: NA
CDR3nt: TGCGCCAGCAGCTTGGCCGGGGATGGCTACACCTTC
CDR3aa: CASSLAGDGYTF

v_gene: TRBV7-9
abundance: NA
j_gene: TRBJ2-4
d_gene: TRBD1
CDR3nt: TGTGCCAGCAGCTTAACTGGACAGGGAGATCGAAACATTCAGTACTTC
CDR3aa: CASSLTGQGDRNIQYF

v_gene: TRBV11-2
abundance: once
j_gene: TRBJ2-3
d_gene: NA
CDR3nt: TGTGCCAGCAGCTTAGATTTTAGCACAGATACGCAGTATTTT
CDR3aa: CASSLDFSTDTQYF

v_gene: TRBV10-3
abundance: NA
j_gene: TRBJ1-5
d_gene: TRBD1
CDR3nt: TGTGCCATCAGTGAGGCGGACAGGGCCCAGCCCCAGCATTTT
CDR3aa: CAISEADRAQPQHF

v_gene: TRBV6-1
abundance: once
j_gene: TRBJ2-7
d_gene: TRBD2
CDR3nt: TGTGCCAGCAGTTCCAGACTAGCGGCGTACTACGAGCAGTACTTC
CDR3aa: CASSSRLAAYYEQYF

v_gene: TRBV19
abundance: NA
j_gene: TRBJ1-3
d_gene: NA
CDR3nt: TGTGCCAGTATACGGACCACCTCTGGAAACACCATATATTTT
CDR3aa: CASIRTTSGNTIYF

v_gene: TRBV30
abundance: NA
j_gene: TRBJ1-3
d_gene: NA
CDR3nt: TGTGCCTGGACACGAGATTTCTCTTCCGGAAACACCATATATTTT
CDR3aa: CAWTRDFSSGNTIYF

v_gene: TRBV27
abundance: NA
j_gene: TRBJ2-1
d_gene: NA
CDR3nt: TGTGCCAGCAGGCTCGGGACTGGGGGGTACAATGAGCAGTTCTTC
CDR3aa: CASRLGTGGYNEQFF

v_gene: TRBV28
abundance: once
j_gene: TRBJ2-3
d_gene: NA
CDR3nt: TGTGCCAGCAGTTTCTCTAGTCCCTATACGCAGTATTTT
CDR3aa: CASSFSSPYTQYF

v_gene: TRBV19
abundance: NA
j_gene: TRBJ2-1
d_gene: NA
CDR3nt: TGTGCCAGTAGTCAACCCGGCAAAGCCTCGACCTCCTACAATGAGCAGTTCTTC
CDR3aa: CASSQPGKASTSYNEQFF

v_gene: TRBV18
abundance: NA
j_gene: TRBJ1-2
d_gene: TRBD1
CDR3nt: TGTGCCAGCTCACCACCGGACAGGGCTTCGCGAGGCTACACCTTC
CDR3aa: CASSPPDRASRGYTF

v_gene: TRBV5-1
abundance: NA
j_gene: TRBJ2-1
d_gene: NA
CDR3nt: TGCGCCAGCAGCTCATCCATTGTTGAGCAGTTCTTC
CDR3aa: CASSSSIVEQFF

v_gene: TRBV13
abundance: NA
j_gene: TRBJ1-1
d_gene: NA
CDR3nt: TGTGCCAGCAGCTCCCGTAGTGAAGCTTTCTTT
CDR3aa: CASSSRSEAFF

v_gene: TRBV15
abundance: NA
j_gene: TRBJ2-7
d_gene: TRBD2
CDR3nt: TGTGCCACCAGCAAAACTAGCGAGGCCTACGAGCAGTACTTC
CDR3aa: CATSKTSEAYEQYF

v_gene: TRBV2
abundance: NA
j_gene: TRBJ1-1
d_gene: NA
CDR3nt: TGTGCCAGCTCCTTAGGAGGGGCGTCGAACACTGAAGCTTTCTTT
CDR3aa: CASSLGGASNTEAFF

v_gene: TRBV28
abundance: NA
j_gene: TRBJ2-1
d_gene: NA
CDR3nt: TGTGCCAGCAGGTTTACTAGTTACGATGAGCAGTTCTTC
CDR3aa: CASRFTSYDEQFF

v_gene: TRBV7-9
abundance: NA
j_gene: TRBJ2-7
d_gene: NA
CDR3nt: TGTGCCAGCAGGTCAGGATCCTACGAGCAGTACTTC
CDR3aa: CASRSGSYEQYF

v_gene: TRBV5-1
abundance: NA
j_gene: TRBJ2-6
d_gene: NA
CDR3nt: TGCGCCAGCAGCTCCTTAGGGGGATTGGGCCCCGTTGGGGCCAACGTCCTGACTTTC
CDR3aa: CASSSLGGLGPVGANVLTF

v_gene: TRBV23-1
abundance: NA
j_gene: TRBJ2-6
d_gene: NA
CDR3nt: TGCGCCCCGCCGGGAACTGGGGCCAACGTCCTGACTTTC
CDR3aa: CAPPGTGANVLTF

v_gene: TRBV5-1
abundance: NA
j_gene: TRBJ2-7
d_gene: TRBD2
CDR3nt: TGCGCCAGCAGCGGCACTAGCGGGAAGAGCTCCTACGAGCAGTACTTC
CDR3aa: CASSGTSGKSSYEQYF

v_gene: TRBV6-5
abundance: few
j_gene: TRBJ2-7
d_gene: TRBD1
CDR3nt: TGTGCCAGCAGTTACTGGACAGGGGGCGTTTACGAGCAGTACTTC
CDR3aa: CASSYWTGGVYEQYF

v_gene: TRBV4-2
abundance: NA
j_gene: TRBJ2-2
d_gene: NA
CDR3nt: TGTGCCAGCAGCCAAGATAGTCAGTGGCAAATTTGGGCCGGGGAGCTGTTTTTT
CDR3aa: CASSQDSQWQIWAGELFF

v_gene: TRBV25-1
abundance: NA
j_gene: TRBJ1-5
d_gene: NA
CDR3nt: TGTGCCAGCTCCGGACAGCTTAGCAATCAGCCCCAGCATTTT
CDR3aa: CASSGQLSNQPQHF

v_gene: TRBV7-9
abundance: NA
j_gene: TRBJ2-7
d_gene: NA
CDR3nt: TGTGCCAGCAGCTGGAAAGGGGAGCAGTACTTC
CDR3aa: CASSWKGEQYF

v_gene: TRBV30
abundance: NA
j_gene: TRBJ1-2
d_gene: NA
CDR3nt: TGTGCCTGGAGTGTACCTTTCGGGGGAGAGAGTGGCTACACCTTC
CDR3aa: CAWSVPFGGESGYTF

v_gene: TRBV7-9
abundance: NA
j_gene: TRBJ2-7
d_gene: NA
CDR3nt: TGTGCCAGCAGCTTAAACAGGGAAGCGCACGAGCAGTACTTC
CDR3aa: CASSLNREAHEQYF

v_gene: TRBV4-1
abundance: NA
j_gene: TRBJ1-2
d_gene: NA
CDR3nt: TGCGCCAGCAGCCAGGTGAAAGACAGGAGGGAAAGAGGCTACACCTTC
CDR3aa: CASSQVKDRRERGYTF

v_gene: TRBV2
abundance: once
j_gene: TRBJ2-2
d_gene: NA
CDR3nt: TGTGCCAGCAAGACACAAGGCACCGGGGAGCTGTTTTTT
CDR3aa: CASKTQGTGELFF

v_gene: TRBV7-9
abundance: once
j_gene: TRBJ1-1
d_gene: NA
CDR3nt: TGTGCCAGCAGCGTACGACAGAACACTGAAGCTTTCTTT
CDR3aa: CASSVRQNTEAFF

v_gene: TRBV11-1
abundance: NA
j_gene: TRBJ2-1
d_gene: TRBD2
CDR3nt: TGTGCCAGCAGTTTTACTAGCGGAGTTTACAATGAGCAGTTCTTC
CDR3aa: CASSFTSGVYNEQFF